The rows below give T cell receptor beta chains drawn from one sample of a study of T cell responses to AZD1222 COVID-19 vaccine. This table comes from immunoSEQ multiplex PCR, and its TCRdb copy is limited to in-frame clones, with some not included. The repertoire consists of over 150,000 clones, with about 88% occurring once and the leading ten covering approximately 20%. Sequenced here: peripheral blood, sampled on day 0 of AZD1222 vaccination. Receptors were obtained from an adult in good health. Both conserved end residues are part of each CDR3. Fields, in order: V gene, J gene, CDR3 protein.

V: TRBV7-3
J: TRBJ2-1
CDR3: CASSLTSRDEQFF

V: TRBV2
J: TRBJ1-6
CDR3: CASRGPTGSNNSPLHF

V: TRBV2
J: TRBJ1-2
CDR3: CARGAQRGVGDGYTF

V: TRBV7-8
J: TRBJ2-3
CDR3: CASSDQTSGSWADTQYF

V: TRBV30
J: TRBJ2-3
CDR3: CAWSRRTDTQYF

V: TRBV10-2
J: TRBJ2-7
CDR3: CASLAGGRGYEQYF

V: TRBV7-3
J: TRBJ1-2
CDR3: CASSSSLGAGADYGYTF

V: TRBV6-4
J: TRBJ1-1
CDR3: CASSSYSNTEAFF

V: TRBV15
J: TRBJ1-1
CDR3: CATSRDKASLNTEAFF

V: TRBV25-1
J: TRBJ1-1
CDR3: CASSEWPQGAFF

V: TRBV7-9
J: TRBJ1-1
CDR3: CASSFPGFSNTEAFF

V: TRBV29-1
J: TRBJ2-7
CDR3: CSVETRISSYEQYF

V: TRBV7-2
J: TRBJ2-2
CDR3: CASSLALSGAPNTGELFF

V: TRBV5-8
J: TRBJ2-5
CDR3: CASSLYRTSGGALQETQYF

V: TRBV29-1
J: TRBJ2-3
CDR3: CSVPRDRTDTQYF

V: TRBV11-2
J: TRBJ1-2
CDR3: CASSLISAEFNGYTF

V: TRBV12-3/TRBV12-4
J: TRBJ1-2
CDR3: CASSLQGGYGYTF

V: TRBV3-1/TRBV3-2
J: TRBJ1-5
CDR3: CASSPGLASNQPQHF

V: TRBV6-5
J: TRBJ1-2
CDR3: CASSNKGANYGYTF

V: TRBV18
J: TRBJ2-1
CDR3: CASSPNTDEQFF

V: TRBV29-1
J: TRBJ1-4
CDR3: CSVGTRQAVNEKLFF

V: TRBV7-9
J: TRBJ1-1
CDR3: CASSSWDTEAFF

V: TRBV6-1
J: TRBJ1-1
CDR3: CASSELWGGMNTEAFF

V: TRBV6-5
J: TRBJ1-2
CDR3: CASRPQGFQGYTF

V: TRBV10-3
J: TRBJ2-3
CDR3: CAISDLSTVRSTDTQYF

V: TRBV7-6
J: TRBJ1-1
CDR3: CASSPGPNTEAFF

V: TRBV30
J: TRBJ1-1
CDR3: CAWSTTENTEAFF

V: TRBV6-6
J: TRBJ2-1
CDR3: CASRGGTALGNEQFF

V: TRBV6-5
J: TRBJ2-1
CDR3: CASSPSGNYNEQFF

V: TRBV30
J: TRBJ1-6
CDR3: CAWSVGGNSPLHF

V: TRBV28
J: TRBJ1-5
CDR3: CASGPASPQPQHF

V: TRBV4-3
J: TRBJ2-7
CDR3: CASSQDLRGLSYEQYF

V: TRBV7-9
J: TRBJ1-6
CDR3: CASSSNTGIGSYNSPLHF

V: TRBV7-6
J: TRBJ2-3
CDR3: CASSLFYRGTDTQYF

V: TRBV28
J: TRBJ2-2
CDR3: CASSPPHGTDANTGELFF

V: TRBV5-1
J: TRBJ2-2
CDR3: CASSSVGTEGELFF

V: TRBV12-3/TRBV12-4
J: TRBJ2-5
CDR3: CASSLGIQETQYF

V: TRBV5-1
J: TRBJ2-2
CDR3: CASSLITANTGELFF

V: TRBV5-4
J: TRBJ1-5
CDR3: CASSTGGSNQPQHF

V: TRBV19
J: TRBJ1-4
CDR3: CASSMAGTREKLFF

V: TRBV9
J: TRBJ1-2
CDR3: CASSGPTGDLYGYTF

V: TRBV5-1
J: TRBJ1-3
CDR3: CASSVTRQRGDTIYF

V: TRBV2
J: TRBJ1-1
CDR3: CASNGRGLRTEAFF

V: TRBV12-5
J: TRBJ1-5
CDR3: CASGLLWTRRVPQHF

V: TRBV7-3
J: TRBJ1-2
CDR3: CASSSTGGLGGYTF

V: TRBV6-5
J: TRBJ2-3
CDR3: CASMRRGGTDTQYF

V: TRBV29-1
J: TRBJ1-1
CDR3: CSVSEGSLRTEAFF

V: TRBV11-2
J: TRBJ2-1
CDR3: CASSLAGQGGNEQFF